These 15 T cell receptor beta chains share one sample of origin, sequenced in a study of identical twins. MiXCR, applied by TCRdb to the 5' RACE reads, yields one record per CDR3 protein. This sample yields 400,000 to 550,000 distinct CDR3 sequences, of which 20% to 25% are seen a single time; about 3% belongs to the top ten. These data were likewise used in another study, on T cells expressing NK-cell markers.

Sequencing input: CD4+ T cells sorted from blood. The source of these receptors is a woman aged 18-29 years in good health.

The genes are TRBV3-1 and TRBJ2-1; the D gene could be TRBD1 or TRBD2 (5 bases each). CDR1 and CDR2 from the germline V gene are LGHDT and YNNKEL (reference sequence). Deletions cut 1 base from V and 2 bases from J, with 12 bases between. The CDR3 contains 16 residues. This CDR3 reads CASSQVGGVPYNEQFF. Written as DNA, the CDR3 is TGTGCCAGCAGCCAAGTTGGGGGTGTGCCCTACAATGAGCAGTTCTTC.

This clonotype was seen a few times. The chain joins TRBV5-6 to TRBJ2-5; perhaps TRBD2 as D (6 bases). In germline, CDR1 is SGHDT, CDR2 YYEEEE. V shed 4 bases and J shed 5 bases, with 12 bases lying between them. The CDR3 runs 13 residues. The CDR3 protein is CASSAVGRETQYF. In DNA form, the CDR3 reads TGTGCCAGCAGCGCGGTGGGGAGGGAGACCCAGTACTTC.

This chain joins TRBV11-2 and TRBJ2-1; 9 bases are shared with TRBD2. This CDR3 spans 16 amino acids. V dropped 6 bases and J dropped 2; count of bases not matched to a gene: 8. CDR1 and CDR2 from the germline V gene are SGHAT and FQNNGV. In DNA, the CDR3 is TGTGCCAGCAGTCCCCTCCGGACTAGCGCCTACAATGAGCAGTTCTTC. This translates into CASSPLRTSAYNEQFF.

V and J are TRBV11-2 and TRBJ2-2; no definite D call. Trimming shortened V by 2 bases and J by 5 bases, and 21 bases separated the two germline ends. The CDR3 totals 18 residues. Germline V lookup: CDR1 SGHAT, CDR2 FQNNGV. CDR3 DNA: TGTGCCAGCAGCTTAATACCGCCGAGGCAAATAAGGACCGGGGAGCTGTTTTTT. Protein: CASSLIPPRQIRTGELFF. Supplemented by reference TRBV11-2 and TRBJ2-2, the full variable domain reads EAGVAQSPRYKIIEKRQSVAFWCNPISGHATLYWYQQILGQGPKLLIQFQNNGVVDDSQLPKDRFSAERLKGVDSTLKIQPAKLEDSAVYLCASSLIPPRQIRTGELFFGEGSRLTVL.

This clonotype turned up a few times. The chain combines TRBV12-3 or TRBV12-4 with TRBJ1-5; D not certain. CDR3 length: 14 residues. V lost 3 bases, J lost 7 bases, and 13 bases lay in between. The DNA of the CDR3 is TGTGCCAGCAGTTTTAATCAAGCGGGGCAGCCCCAGCATTTT. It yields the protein CASSFNQAGQPQHF.

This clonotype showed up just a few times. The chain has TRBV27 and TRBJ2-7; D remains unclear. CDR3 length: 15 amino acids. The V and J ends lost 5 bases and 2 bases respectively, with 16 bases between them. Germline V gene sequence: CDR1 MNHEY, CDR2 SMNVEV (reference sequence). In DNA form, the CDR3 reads TGTGCCAGCAGTCTAAACCCGACGAGAACCTACGAGCAGTACTTC. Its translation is CASSLNPTRTYEQYF.

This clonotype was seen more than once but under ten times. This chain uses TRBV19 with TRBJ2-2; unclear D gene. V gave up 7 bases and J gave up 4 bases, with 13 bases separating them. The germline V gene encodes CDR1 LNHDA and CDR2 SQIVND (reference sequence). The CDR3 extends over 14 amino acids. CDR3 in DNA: TGTGCCAGTATGGTACTTGAGCTCACCGGGGAGCTGTTTTTT. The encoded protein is CASMVLELTGELFF.

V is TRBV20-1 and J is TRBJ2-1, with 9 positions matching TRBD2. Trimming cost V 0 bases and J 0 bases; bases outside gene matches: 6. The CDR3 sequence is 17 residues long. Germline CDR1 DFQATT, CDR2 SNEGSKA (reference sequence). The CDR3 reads CSARDHERGVSYNEQFF. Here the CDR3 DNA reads TGCAGTGCTAGAGACCATGAGCGGGGGGTCTCCTACAATGAGCAGTTCTTC.

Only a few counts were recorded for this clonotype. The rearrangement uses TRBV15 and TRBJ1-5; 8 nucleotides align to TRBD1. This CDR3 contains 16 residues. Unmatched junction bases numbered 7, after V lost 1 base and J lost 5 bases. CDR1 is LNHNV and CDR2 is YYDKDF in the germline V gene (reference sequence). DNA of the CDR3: TGTGCCACCAGCAGAGTAGACAGGGGTAGGTATCAGCCCCAGCATTTT. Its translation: CATSRVDRGRYQPQHF.

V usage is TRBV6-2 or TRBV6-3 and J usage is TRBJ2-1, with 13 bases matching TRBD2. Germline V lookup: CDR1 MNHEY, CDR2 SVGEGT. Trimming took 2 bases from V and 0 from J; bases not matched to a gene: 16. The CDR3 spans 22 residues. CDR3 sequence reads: CASSYEPILGLAGKSSYNEQFF. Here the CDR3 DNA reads TGTGCCAGCAGTTACGAACCGATTCTGGGACTAGCGGGGAAGAGCTCCTACAATGAGCAGTTCTTC.

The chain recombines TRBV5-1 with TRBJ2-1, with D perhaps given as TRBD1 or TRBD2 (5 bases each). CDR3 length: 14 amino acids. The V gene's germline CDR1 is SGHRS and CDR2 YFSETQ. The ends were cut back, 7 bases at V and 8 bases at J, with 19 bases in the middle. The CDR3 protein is CASHFRGPTDEQFF. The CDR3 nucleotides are TGCGCCAGCCACTTCCGGGGACCGACGGATGAGCAGTTCTTC.

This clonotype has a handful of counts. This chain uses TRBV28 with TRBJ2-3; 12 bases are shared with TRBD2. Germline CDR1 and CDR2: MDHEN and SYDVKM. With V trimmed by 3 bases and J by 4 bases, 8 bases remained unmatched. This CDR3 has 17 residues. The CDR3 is CASSLHASGGVADTQYF. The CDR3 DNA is TGTGCCAGCAGTTTGCATGCTAGCGGGGGGGTAGCAGATACGCAGTATTTT.

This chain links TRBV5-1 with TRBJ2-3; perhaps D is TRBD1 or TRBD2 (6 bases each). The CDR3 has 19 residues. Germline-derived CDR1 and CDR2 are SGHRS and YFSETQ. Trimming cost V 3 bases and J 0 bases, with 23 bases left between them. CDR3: CASSWRGDFVGTSTDTQYF. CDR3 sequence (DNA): TGCGCCAGCAGCTGGAGGGGGGATTTTGTCGGAACTAGCACAGATACGCAGTATTTT.

CDR3 DNA: TGTGCCAGCAGCTCGGGGCAGACGAACACTGAAGCTTTCTTT. It is translated as CASSSGQTNTEAFF. The genes are TRBV9 and TRBJ1-1; possibly TRBD1 for D (5 bases). The CDR3 sequence is 14 residues long. Per germline, CDR1 SGDLS and CDR2 YYNGEE. Trimming left V 4 bases short and J 1 base short, with 11 bases between.

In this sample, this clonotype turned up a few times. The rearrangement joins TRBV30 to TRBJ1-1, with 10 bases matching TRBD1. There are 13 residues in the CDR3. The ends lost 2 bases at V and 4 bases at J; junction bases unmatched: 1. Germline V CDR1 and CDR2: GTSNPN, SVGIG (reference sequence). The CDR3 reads CAWSRDRGTEAFF. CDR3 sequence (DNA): TGTGCCTGGAGTCGGGACAGGGGCACTGAAGCTTTCTTT.